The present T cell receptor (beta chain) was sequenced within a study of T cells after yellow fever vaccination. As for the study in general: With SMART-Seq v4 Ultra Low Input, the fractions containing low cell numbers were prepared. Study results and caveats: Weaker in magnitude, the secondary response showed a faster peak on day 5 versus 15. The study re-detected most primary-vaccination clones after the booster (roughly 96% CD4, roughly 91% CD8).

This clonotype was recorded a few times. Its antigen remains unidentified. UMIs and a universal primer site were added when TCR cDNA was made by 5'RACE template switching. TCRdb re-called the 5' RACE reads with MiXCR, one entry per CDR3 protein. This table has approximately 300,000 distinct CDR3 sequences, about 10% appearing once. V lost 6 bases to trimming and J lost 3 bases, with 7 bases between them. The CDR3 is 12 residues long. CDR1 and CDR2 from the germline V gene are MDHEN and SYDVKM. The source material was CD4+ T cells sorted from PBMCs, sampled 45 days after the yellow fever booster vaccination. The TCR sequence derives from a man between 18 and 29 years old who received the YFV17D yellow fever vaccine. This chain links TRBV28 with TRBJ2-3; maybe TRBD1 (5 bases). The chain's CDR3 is CASRPGTDTQYF. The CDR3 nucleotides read TGTGCCAGCAGACCAGGGACAGATACGCAGTATTTT.